These T cell receptor beta chains were read from a single sample in a study of human T cells and chemical hapten exposure. TCRdb ran MiXCR on the RACE reads and lists one entry per CDR3 protein. The table includes over 70,000 distinct CDR3 sequences, 11% detected once. The sequencing used whole blood, collected in connection with sensitization to the hapten diphenylcyclopropenone (DPC). The receptors were sampled from a young man with alopecia areata. Some clones in this sample may be carry-over from other donors' samples. CDR3s include the opening cysteine and the closing phenylalanine or tryptophan. The D gene is left open where the match is weak. Clone size is given for some rows only: seen once, a few or many times, or a class if the clone is expanded.

j_call d_call clone_size v_call cdr3_nt cdr3_aa
TRBJ2-5 TRBD2 few TRBV12-3/TRBV12-4 TGTGCCACCTCCGGGGGGGCCGTCCAAGAGACCCAGTACTTC CATSGGAVQETQYF
TRBJ2-3 TRBD2 many TRBV4-3 TGCGCCAGCAGCCAAGCTGATCGGCGGGAGAGCACAGATACGCAGTATTTT CASSQADRRESTDTQYF
TRBJ2-1 . . TRBV6-6 TGTGCCAGCAGTTACCTGACAGTTAATGAGCAGTTCTTC CASSYLTVNEQFF
TRBJ2-7 TRBD2 . TRBV7-9 TGTGCCAGCAGCGCTAGCGGGGGCGCCTACGAGCAGTACTTC CASSASGGAYEQYF
TRBJ1-2 . few TRBV6-6 TGTGCCAGCACTCCCGATCCTGGGTATGGCTACACCTTC CASTPDPGYGYTF
TRBJ1-2 . many TRBV29-1 TGCAGCGTTCTGGACAGCTATGGCTACACCTTC CSVLDSYGYTF
TRBJ2-3 . few TRBV10-3 TGTGCCATCAGGGGATGGGCAGCCTCTAGCACAGATACGCAGTATTTT CAIRGWAASSTDTQYF
TRBJ2-5 . . TRBV5-1 TGCGCCAGCAGCTCCTTGGGGACCCAGTACTTC CASSSLGTQYF
TRBJ1-3 . few TRBV19 TGTGCCAGTAGCCGGGCCTCTGAGTCTGGAAACACCATATATTTT CASSRASESGNTIYF
TRBJ1-1 TRBD1 . TRBV27 TGTGCCAGCAGTGAATGGACAGGGATGAACACTGAAGCTTTCTTT CASSEWTGMNTEAFF
TRBJ1-2 TRBD1 few TRBV9 TGTGCCAGCAGCGCCCCCCATCCCGGACAGGCCTACTATGGCTACACCTTC CASSAPHPGQAYYGYTF
TRBJ1-2 TRBD1 many TRBV7-3 TGTGCCAGCAGCCCCTCGGACAGGGGAGGAAGTGGCTACACCTTC CASSPSDRGGSGYTF
TRBJ2-7 . many TRBV11-2 TGTGCCAGCAGGGAAGGGGGTACCAGATCCTACGAGCAGTACTTC CASREGGTRSYEQYF
TRBJ1-1 . few TRBV2 TGTGCCAGCAGCGCCGACAGCATGAACACTGAAGCTTTCTTT CASSADSMNTEAFF
TRBJ2-1 . many TRBV29-1 TGCAGCGTCGATCTCCGATGGAACATGAGGAGAACCTACAATGAGCAGTTCTTC CSVDLRWNMRRTYNEQFF
TRBJ2-1 . many TRBV5-6 TGTGCCAGCAGCGCAGTCTTTAGCGTAACCTACAATGAGCAGTTCTTC CASSAVFSVTYNEQFF
TRBJ2-7 . few TRBV9 TGTGCCAGCAGCGTGAACCCCGGTCGACGGGACGAGCAGTACTTC CASSVNPGRRDEQYF
TRBJ2-2 . . TRBV5-4 TGTGCCAGCAGCTATACCCGGGCCAACACCGGGGAGCTGTTTTTT CASSYTRANTGELFF